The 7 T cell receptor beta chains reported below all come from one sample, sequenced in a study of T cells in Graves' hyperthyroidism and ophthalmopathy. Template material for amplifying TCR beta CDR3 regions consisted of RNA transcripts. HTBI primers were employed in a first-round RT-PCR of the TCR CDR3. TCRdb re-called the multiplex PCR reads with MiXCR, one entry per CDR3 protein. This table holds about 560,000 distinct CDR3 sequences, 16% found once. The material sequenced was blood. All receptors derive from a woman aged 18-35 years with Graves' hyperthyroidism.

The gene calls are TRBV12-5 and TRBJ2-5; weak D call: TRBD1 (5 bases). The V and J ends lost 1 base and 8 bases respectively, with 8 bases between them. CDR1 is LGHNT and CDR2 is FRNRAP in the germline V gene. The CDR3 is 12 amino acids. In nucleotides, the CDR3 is TGTGCTAGTGGTTTGGGCAGGGATACCCAGTACTTC. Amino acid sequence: CASGLGRDTQYF.

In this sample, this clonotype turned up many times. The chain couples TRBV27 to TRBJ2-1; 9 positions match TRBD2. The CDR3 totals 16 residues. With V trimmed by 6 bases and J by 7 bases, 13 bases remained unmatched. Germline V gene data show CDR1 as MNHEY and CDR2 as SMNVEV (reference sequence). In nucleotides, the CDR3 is TGTGCCAGCAGCCTGAAGGCGGGACTAGCAGCTAATGAGCAGTTCTTC. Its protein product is CASSLKAGLAANEQFF.

CDR3 in DNA: TGTGCCAGCAGCCCACTAGCGCCTACCTACGAGCAGTACTTC. This encodes CASSPLAPTYEQYF. The chain carries TRBV7-8 and TRBJ2-7; 7 bases line up with TRBD2. The CDR3 contains 14 residues. After removal of 5 bases from V and 2 bases from J, the junction contained 6 bases not matched to a gene. From germline, CDR1 is SGHVS and CDR2 FQNEAQ.

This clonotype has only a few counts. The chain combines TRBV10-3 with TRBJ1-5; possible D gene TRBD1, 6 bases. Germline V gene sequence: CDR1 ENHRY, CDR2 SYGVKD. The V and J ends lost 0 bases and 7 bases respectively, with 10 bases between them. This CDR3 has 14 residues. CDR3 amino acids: CAISESIGGQPQHF. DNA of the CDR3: TGTGCCATCAGTGAGTCGATAGGGGGACAGCCCCAGCATTTT.

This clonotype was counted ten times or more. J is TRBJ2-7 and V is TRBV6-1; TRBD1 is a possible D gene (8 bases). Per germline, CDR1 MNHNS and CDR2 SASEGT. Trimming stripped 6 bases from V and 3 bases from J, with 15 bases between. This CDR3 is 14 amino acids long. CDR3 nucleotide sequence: TGTGCCAGCAGCCGGACAGGGACTAACTACGAGCAGTACTTC. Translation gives CASSRTGTNYEQYF.

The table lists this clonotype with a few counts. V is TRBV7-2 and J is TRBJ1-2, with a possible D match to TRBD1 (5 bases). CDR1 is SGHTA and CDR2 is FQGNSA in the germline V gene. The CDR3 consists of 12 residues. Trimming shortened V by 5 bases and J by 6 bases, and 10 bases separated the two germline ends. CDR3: CASSPGTHGYTF. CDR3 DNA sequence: TGTGCCAGCAGCCCCGGGACCCATGGCTACACCTTC.

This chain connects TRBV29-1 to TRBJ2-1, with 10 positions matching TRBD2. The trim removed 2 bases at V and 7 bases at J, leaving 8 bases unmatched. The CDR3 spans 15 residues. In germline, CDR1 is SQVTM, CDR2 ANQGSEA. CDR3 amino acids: CSVESPASGRNEQFF. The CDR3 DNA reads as TGCAGCGTTGAAAGCCCCGCTAGCGGGAGAAATGAGCAGTTCTTC.